This T cell receptor beta chain was profiled in a study of blood T cell repertoires in COVID-19. Study overall: Acute-phase and convalescent COVID-19 samples originated in the United States, Italy and Spain.

Which cohort a participant joined came from the clinical history participants gave. Donors of Cohort 3 who recovered were those that had two negative PCRs, clearance, or symptom resolution. This CDR3 region has 15 residues. Trimming took 1 base from V and 11 from J, leaving 20 bases between them. CDR1 is SGHTA and CDR2 is FQGNSA in the germline V gene. Methods used by the authors: The authors estimated nucleated cell counts from reference gene primer amplification. Produced via immunoSEQ multiplex PCR; TCRdb's table is partial and in-frame only. The V and J calls and clone size come from that table; D and trimming were worked out from the DNA. In the table there are 150,000 to 200,000 clones, around four fifths of which are singletons.

The source is a woman aged 55-69 years who had recovered from COVID-19. The material sequenced was PBMCs or T cells enriched from blood (not recorded which). The chain has TRBV7-2 and TRBJ1-1, with a weak D call TRBD1 (6 bases). The DNA for the CDR3 is TGTGCCAGCAGCTTAGACGGGACAATTTCCAGATGGGCTTTCTTT. Translation gives CASSLDGTISRWAFF.